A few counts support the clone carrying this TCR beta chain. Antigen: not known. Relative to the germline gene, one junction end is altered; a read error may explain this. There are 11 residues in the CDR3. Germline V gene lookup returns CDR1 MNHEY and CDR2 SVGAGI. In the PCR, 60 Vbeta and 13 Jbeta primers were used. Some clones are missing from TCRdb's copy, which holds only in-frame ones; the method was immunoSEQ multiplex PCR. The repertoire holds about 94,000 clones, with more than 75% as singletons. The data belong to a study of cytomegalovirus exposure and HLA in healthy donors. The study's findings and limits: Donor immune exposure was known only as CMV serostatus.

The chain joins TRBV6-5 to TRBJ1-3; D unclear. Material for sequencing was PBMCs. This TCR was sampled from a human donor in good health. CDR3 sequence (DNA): TGCGAAGGCCCGGGGGGAAACACCATATATTTT. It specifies CEGPGGNTIYF.